Following are 17 T cell receptor beta chains from one sample sequenced in a study of blood T cell repertoires in COVID-19. Profiling relied on immunoSEQ multiplex PCR, and the TCRdb table lists in-frame clones only, not all of them. The sample includes some 360,000 clones, roughly 90% seen only once; the top ten take under 1.2%. Sequencing was done on a sample of PBMCs or T cells enriched from blood (not recorded which). The origin of the receptors is a woman aged 25 to 45 who had been exposed to COVID-19.

The chain carries TRBV3-1 (or the pseudogene TRBV3-2) and TRBJ1-4, with 7 nucleotides matching TRBD1. Looked up from germline, CDR1 is LGHDT and CDR2 is YNNKEL (reference sequence). This CDR3 has 16 amino acids. V shed 5 bases and J 4 bases; nucleotides not matched to a gene: 10. The CDR3 DNA reads as TGTGCCAGCAGCGAAAGAGGGACAGCTGGTAATGAAAAACTGTTTTTT. Its protein product is CASSERGTAGNEKLFF.

The chain combines TRBV5-6 with TRBJ1-2; TRBD1 is a possible D gene (5 bases). Between the trimmed V and J ends, which lost 4 bases and 12 bases, there was a span of 13 bases. The CDR3 covers 11 residues. Germline V gene lookup returns CDR1 SGHDT and CDR2 YYEEEE. In DNA, the CDR3 is TGTGCCAGCAGCGATGGACGGGGGAACACCTTC. Its translation is CASSDGRGNTF.

The genes are TRBV5-1 and TRBJ1-2; 9 bases map to TRBD1. CDR3 length equals 16 residues. Per germline, CDR1 SGHRS and CDR2 YFSETQ. The J segment lost 6 bases and the V segment lost 0 bases, leaving 9 bases of the junction unmatched. CDR3 DNA sequence: TGCGCCAGCAGCTTGGCCACAAAACAGGGGGCGGATGGCTACACCTTC. Amino acids: CASSLATKQGADGYTF.

The chain employs TRBV3-1 (or the pseudogene TRBV3-2) and TRBJ1-5; the D gene is possibly TRBD1 (6 bases). Germline CDR1 LGHDT, CDR2 YNNKEL (reference sequence). The CDR3 covers 16 residues. With 1 base removed from V and 4 bases from J, the gap between germline ends came to 14 bases. CDR3: CASSQAFARGNQPQHF. The CDR3 DNA reads as TGTGCCAGCAGCCAAGCTTTCGCCAGGGGTAATCAGCCCCAGCATTTT.

This clone came up once. This sequence joins TRBV9 and TRBJ2-1; tentatively, D is TRBD1 (5 bases). Germline V gene data show CDR1 as SGDLS and CDR2 as YYNGEE. The CDR3 contains 13 residues. The V and J ends lost 0 bases and 5 bases respectively, with 6 bases between them. CDR3 sequence reads: CASSVEQDNEQFF. CDR3 DNA: TGTGCCAGCAGCGTAGAACAGGACAATGAGCAGTTCTTC.

The rearrangement links TRBV6-5 to TRBJ2-1, with D uncertain. The germline V and J ends were trimmed by 0 bases and 9 bases, with 6 bases remaining between them. Per the germline V gene, CDR1 is MNHEY and CDR2 is SVGAGI. The length of the CDR3 is 12 residues. CDR3 amino acids: CASSYSTGEQFF. CDR3 coding DNA: TGTGCCAGCAGTTACTCTACCGGTGAGCAGTTCTTC.

The chain has TRBV28 and TRBJ2-5, with 9 bases matching TRBD1. The CDR3 covers 15 residues. CDR1 is MDHEN, CDR2 SYDVKM, per germline. With V trimmed by 4 bases and J by 3 bases, 6 bases remained unmatched. As DNA, the CDR3 is TGTGCCAGCAGTTACCTTCGGGACAGGGAAGAGACCCAGTACTTC. Encoded protein: CASSYLRDREETQYF.

In its sample, this clone was seen once. This chain joins TRBV11-3 and TRBJ1-2; 9 bases are shared with TRBD1. The J segment lost 8 bases and the V segment lost 5 bases, leaving 6 bases of the junction unmatched. The CDR3 has 13 residues. Per the germline V gene, CDR1 is SGHNT and CDR2 is YENEEA. In DNA, the CDR3 is TGTGCCAGCAGCCCTACAGGGGGCGGGGGCTACACCTTC. Protein product: CASSPTGGGGYTF.

This sequence joins TRBV19 and TRBJ2-7; 8 bases agree with TRBD2. The V gene end was trimmed by 0 bases and the J gene end by 2 bases; junction bases not matched to a gene: 3. Germline CDR1 LNHDA, CDR2 SQIVND (reference sequence). The CDR3 runs to 15 residues. CDR3 in amino acids: CASSIDGLATYEQYF. The CDR3 DNA is TGTGCCAGTAGTATAGACGGACTAGCCACCTACGAGCAGTACTTC.

The J gene is TRBJ2-7, the V gene TRBV7-9; TRBD2 is a possible D gene (5 bases). The length of the CDR3 is 13 residues. With 5 bases removed from V and 5 bases from J, the gap between germline ends came to 13 bases. Germline V lookup: CDR1 SEHNR, CDR2 FQNEAQ (reference sequence). Here the CDR3 DNA reads TGTGCCAGCAGCCCCTCTGGGAGTAACGAGCAGTACTTC. Its translation is CASSPSGSNEQYF.

The CDR3 DNA is TGTGCCAGCAGCCGACACCAATCAGGGGGAGCTAACTATGGCTACACCTTC. Protein: CASSRHQSGGANYGYTF. The gene calls are TRBV5-8 and TRBJ1-2; 7 bases are shared with TRBD1. There are 17 residues in the CDR3. Germline lookup yields CDR1 SGHTS and CDR2 YDEGEE. V was pared by 4 bases and J by 0 bases, with 12 bases of the junction left unmatched.

The table lists this clone with a count of one. The rearrangement uses TRBV12-3 or TRBV12-4 and TRBJ1-1; D not resolved. V shed 6 bases and J shed 1 base, with 9 bases lying between them. This CDR3 has 13 amino acids. CDR3 amino acids: CASRGRRNTEAFF. The CDR3 nucleotides read TGTGCCAGCAGAGGGAGGAGGAACACTGAAGCTTTCTTT.

The V and J genes are TRBV5-1 and TRBJ2-1, with D perhaps TRBD1 (6 bases). Looked up from germline, CDR1 is SGHRS and CDR2 is YFSETQ. CDR3 size: 15 residues. Trimming shortened V by 0 bases and J by 2 bases, and 9 bases separated the two germline ends. The CDR3 here is CASSLEGDPYNEQFF. The CDR3 DNA reads TGCGCCAGCAGCTTGGAGGGGGATCCCTACAATGAGCAGTTCTTC.

The rearrangement links TRBV5-1 to TRBJ1-5; D ambiguous. The CDR3 is made up of 16 amino acids. In germline, CDR1 is SGHRS, CDR2 YFSETQ. Trimming pared 0 bases from V and 7 bases from J, leaving 17 bases between. The DNA for the CDR3 is TGCGCCAGCAGCTTGGCCGGCCCGGAGCTTGGACAGCCCCAGCATTTT. Protein product: CASSLAGPELGQPQHF.

This chain links TRBV27 with TRBJ2-1, with 9 bases identical to TRBD2. Germline V CDR1 and CDR2: MNHEY, SMNVEV (reference sequence). V was clipped by 5 bases and J by 6 bases; unmatched bases: 8. There are 15 residues in the CDR3. The CDR3 bases are TGTGCCAGCAGTCCCATAGCGGGAGAGAGCAATGAGCAGTTCTTC. Protein sequence: CASSPIAGESNEQFF.

The chain has TRBV6-5 and TRBJ1-1; TRBD1 might be the D (5 bases). The CDR3 runs to 12 residues. V was pared by 6 bases and J by 4 bases, with 9 bases between. Germline V lookup: CDR1 MNHEY, CDR2 SVGAGI. In DNA form, the CDR3 reads TGTGCCAGCAGGAACCAGGGCACTGAAGCTTTCTTT. Translated, it gives CASRNQGTEAFF.

V and J are TRBV12-3 or TRBV12-4 and TRBJ2-3; D perhaps matches TRBD1 (6 bases). V was cut by 6 bases and J by 6 bases, with 10 bases left in between. The CDR3 has 12 amino acids. The CDR3 nucleotides read TGTGCCAGCAGCCTTGACAGGGATACGCAGTATTTT. Translating gives CASSLDRDTQYF.